These 25 T cell receptor beta chains were sequenced from one sample in a study of blood T cell repertoires in COVID-19. Data came from immunoSEQ multiplex PCR; TCRdb stores just in-frame clones and leaves some out. The table records 210,000 or so clones, 70% to 90% of them present only once. The sequenced material came from PBMCs or T cells enriched from blood (not recorded which). The receptors originated from a man aged 30 to 45 who had recovered from COVID-19.

The chain employs TRBV2 and TRBJ2-1; 10 bases agree with TRBD2. V trimming: 6 bases; J trimming: 15 bases; junction bases outside the gene matches: 14. This CDR3 has 14 amino acids. The V gene's germline CDR1 is SNHLY and CDR2 FYNNEI. The CDR3 reads CASSARLAGEKGFF. CDR3 nucleotides: TGTGCCAGCAGCGCCCGACTAGCGGGCGAAAAGGGGTTCTTC.

V is TRBV30 and J is TRBJ2-4; tentative D call: TRBD2 (6 bases). The V gene lost 4 bases and the J gene lost 7 bases, with 14 bases spanning the gap. The germline gives CDR1 GTSNPN, CDR2 SVGIG (reference sequence). This CDR3 contains 13 residues. CDR3 loop: CAWIPGSGNIQYF. DNA for the CDR3: TGTGCCTGGATCCCGGGCAGCGGGAACATTCAGTACTTC.

The J gene is TRBJ2-5, the V gene TRBV28; D is perhaps TRBD2 (7 bases). CDR3 length equals 13 residues. Germline V gives CDR1 MDHEN, CDR2 SYDVKM. Trimming took off 7 bases at V and 6 bases at J, with 15 bases between the two ends. CDR3 sequence (DNA): TGTGCCAGCACTATAGGGGGGGGGAAGACCCAGTACTTC. Amino acid sequence: CASTIGGGKTQYF.

This chain links TRBV4-2 with TRBJ2-7, with a tentative D call TRBD2 (5 bases). CDR3 size: 16 residues. Germline V gives CDR1 LGHNA, CDR2 YNFKEQ. V was clipped by 1 base and J by 6 bases, with 19 bases between them. In DNA form, the CDR3 reads TGTGCCAGCAGCCAAGTCACCGCCGGGAACGCCGCCGAGCAGTACTTC. Protein: CASSQVTAGNAAEQYF.

The chain couples TRBV6-5 to TRBJ2-3; D possibly corresponds to TRBD2 (5 bases). CDR1 and CDR2 from the germline V gene are MNHEY and SVGAGI. The CDR3 consists of 15 residues. The V end was cut by 0 bases, the J end by 1 base, with 8 bases between. CDR3 sequence reads: CASSYSGKGTDTQYF. DNA of the CDR3: TGTGCCAGCAGTTACTCCGGGAAGGGCACAGATACGCAGTATTTT.

Only one count was recorded for this clone. V and J are TRBV7-2 and TRBJ2-3; TRBD2 aligns across 7 bases. The germline V gene has CDR1 SGHTA and CDR2 FQGNSA. The CDR3 length is 16 residues. V was pared by 2 bases and J by 1 base, with 6 bases of the junction left unmatched. The DNA of the CDR3 is TGTGCCAGCAGCTTATCCAGCGGGACGGGCACAGATACGCAGTATTTT. As protein: CASSLSSGTGTDTQYF.

The chain combines TRBV24-1 with TRBJ1-3; D is perhaps TRBD1 (6 bases). The CDR3 has 13 residues. V was trimmed by 10 bases and J by 0 bases, leaving 9 bases between them. Per germline, CDR1 KGHDR and CDR2 SFDVKD. CDR3 nucleotide sequence: TGTGCCACGGACAGTTTCTCTGGAAACACCATATATTTT. It translates to CATDSFSGNTIYF.

CDR3 DNA: TGTGCCAGCGCTAGTCCCGGGACACTTACTTTTTATCTTCCAAATCAGCCCCAGCATTTT. Its translation is CASASPGTLTFYLPNQPQHF. The chain carries TRBV21-1 and TRBJ1-5; the DNA was not compared with TRBD1, the D call given in the table. TRBV21-1 is designated a pseudogene. This CDR3 has 20 residues.

This clone was detected once. The V and J genes are TRBV6-2 or TRBV6-3 and TRBJ2-1; TRBD2 agrees at 10 bases. CDR3 size: 17 residues. The germline V gene has CDR1 MNHEY and CDR2 SVGEGT. With V trimmed by 0 bases and J by 7 bases, 9 bases remained unmatched. CDR3 sequence (DNA): TGTGCCAGCAGTTACTCGAGGCTAGCGGGAGTTATGAATGAGCAGTTCTTC. Its protein is CASSYSRLAGVMNEQFF.

The CDR3 sequence: CASSLTPTDTQYF. DNA of the CDR3: TGTGCCAGCAGCCTGACACCCACAGATACGCAGTATTTT. This chain joins TRBV6-5 and TRBJ2-3; the D is unclear. V was clipped by 6 bases and J by 2 bases, with 9 bases between them. Germline assignment: CDR1 MNHEY and CDR2 SVGAGI. The CDR3 runs to 13 residues.

This clone has just one count. The chain couples TRBV6-5 to TRBJ2-7; a possible D gene is TRBD1 (6 bases). V was clipped by 8 bases and J by 1 base, with 12 bases between them. The CDR3 totals 13 residues. Germline CDR1 is MNHEY and CDR2 is SVGAGI. CDR3 nucleotides: TGTGCCAGCGAACGGGACACTTCCTACGAGCAGTACTTC. Protein: CASERDTSYEQYF.

The chain has TRBV3-1 (or the pseudogene TRBV3-2) and TRBJ2-7; TRBD2 agrees at 9 bases. CDR3 length: 14 residues. The V gene end was trimmed by 1 base and the J gene end by 3 bases; junction bases not matched to a gene: 1. Germline assignment: CDR1 LGHDT and CDR2 YNNKEL (reference sequence). CDR3 in DNA: TGTGCCAGCAGCCAAGGCGGGAGGGTCTACGAGCAGTACTTC. This translates into CASSQGGRVYEQYF.

The V and J genes are TRBV19 and TRBJ2-4; D might be TRBD2 (6 bases). V was shortened by 4 bases and J by 6 bases, with 16 bases between the two germline ends. Germline loops: CDR1 LNHDA, CDR2 SQIVND (reference sequence). The CDR3 runs 15 residues. CDR3 DNA sequence: TGTGCCAGTAGTAGGATGGGGTCGGAGGGAAACATTCAGTACTTC. This translates into CASSRMGSEGNIQYF.

CDR3 in amino acids: CASSQDTRRSSGPYQETQYF. The CDR3 nucleotides read TGCGCCAGCAGCCAAGATACCAGGCGGAGTAGCGGGCCGTACCAAGAGACCCAGTACTTC. V usage is TRBV4-1 and J usage is TRBJ2-5; 7 bases map to TRBD2. J lost 0 bases, V lost 0 bases, and 16 bases had no gene match. The germline gives CDR1 MGHRA, CDR2 YSYEKL. This CDR3 has 20 residues.

The V and J genes are TRBV5-1 and TRBJ1-2, with 7 bases fitting TRBD1. Trimming cost V 6 bases and J 2 bases; bases outside gene matches: 4. The CDR3 sequence is 13 residues long. From germline, CDR1 is SGHRS and CDR2 YFSETQ. CDR3 DNA: TGCGCCAGCAAGGGACAGCAGAACTATGGCTACACCTTC. It is translated as CASKGQQNYGYTF.

The chain employs TRBV12-5 and TRBJ1-5; tentative D call: TRBD1 (6 bases). The germline V gene encodes CDR1 LGHNT and CDR2 FRNRAP. Trimming left V 2 bases short and J 4 bases short, with 9 bases between. This CDR3 is 14 amino acids long. The CDR3 DNA is TGTGCTAGTGGTTTGTCAAGGGGGAATCAGCCCCAGCATTTT. It specifies CASGLSRGNQPQHF.

This chain links TRBV6-5 with TRBJ1-3, with a weak D call TRBD1 (5 bases). Per the germline V gene, CDR1 is MNHEY and CDR2 is SVGAGI. V was cut by 0 bases and J by 4 bases, with 13 bases left in between. The CDR3 consists of 16 residues. The CDR3 nucleotides read TGTGCCAGCAGTTACTCGGGGAGGGGAAGCGGAAACACCATATATTTT. Protein sequence: CASSYSGRGSGNTIYF.

CDR3 nucleotides: TGCGCCAGCAGTAAAGCTACAGGGAATGGCTACACCTTC. Translating gives CASSKATGNGYTF. The chain links TRBV10-1 to TRBJ1-2; weak D call: TRBD1 (6 bases). Germline values: CDR1 WNHNN, CDR2 SYGVQD (reference sequence). The CDR3 extends over 13 amino acids. The germline V and J ends were trimmed by 5 bases and 6 bases, with 13 bases remaining between them.

A single count supports this clone. The V call is TRBV6-5, the J call TRBJ1-4; 12 bases match TRBD1. Losses at the gene ends were 7 bases for V and 7 bases for J; bases not matched to a gene: 4. The length of the CDR3 is 14 residues. Germline values: CDR1 MNHEY, CDR2 SVGAGI. The CDR3 region is CASKGQGAIEKLFF. DNA of the CDR3: TGTGCCAGCAAGGGACAGGGGGCGATTGAAAAACTGTTTTTT.

The chain uses TRBV7-2 and TRBJ2-7; TRBD2 might be the D (5 bases). With 2 bases removed from V and 6 bases from J, the gap between germline ends came to 20 bases. The CDR3 is 16 residues long. Germline CDR1 and CDR2: SGHTA and FQGNSA. Written as DNA, the CDR3 is TGTGCCAGCAGCTTAAGACGTAGCGCGGTCGGAAGCGAGCAGTACTTC. Translated: CASSLRRSAVGSEQYF.

This sequence joins TRBV5-4 and TRBJ2-1; TRBD2 might be the D (7 bases). Germline lookup yields CDR1 SGHNT and CDR2 YYREEE (reference sequence). The CDR3 is 17 amino acids. Deletions cut 4 bases from V and 0 bases from J, with 17 bases between. The CDR3 loop reads CASSGGASESSYNEQFF. The CDR3 nucleotides are TGTGCCAGCAGCGGGGGGGCTAGCGAAAGCTCCTACAATGAGCAGTTCTTC.

This rearrangement joins TRBV2 to TRBJ2-2, with 8 bases identical to TRBD1. Trimming at V came to 6 bases and at J to 1 base, leaving 7 bases not matched to a gene. Per germline, CDR1 SNHLY and CDR2 FYNNEI. The CDR3 runs 16 residues. CDR3 protein: CASSQYGQGNTGELFF. The CDR3 region has the DNA TGTGCCAGCAGCCAATACGGACAGGGGAACACCGGGGAGCTGTTTTTT.

This clone has just a few counts. This rearrangement joins TRBV10-3 to TRBJ1-2, with 7 bases identical to TRBD1. The CDR3 is 16 amino acids. Germline V lookup: CDR1 ENHRY, CDR2 SYGVKD. With 4 bases clipped from V and 1 base from J, the junction kept 9 bases outside the gene matches. CDR3 DNA: TGTGCCATCAGTGGACAGGGAAGCCTAAATAACTATGGCTACACCTTC. Translation gives CAISGQGSLNNYGYTF.

The genes are TRBV7-2 and TRBJ2-7, with 14 bases that match TRBD2. With V trimmed by 4 bases and J by 6 bases, 8 bases remained unmatched. The CDR3 spans 16 residues. Germline assignment: CDR1 SGHTA and CDR2 FQGNSA. CDR3 amino acids: CASSSGLAGGLAEQYF. The CDR3 DNA reads TGTGCCAGCAGCTCAGGACTAGCGGGAGGTTTGGCCGAGCAGTACTTC.

The chain is built from TRBV5-6 and TRBJ1-6; 7 bases match TRBD1. This CDR3 comprises 14 residues. Germline CDR1 reads SGHDT; CDR2 reads YYEEEE. The trim removed 3 bases at V and 7 bases at J, leaving 4 bases unmatched. Here the CDR3 DNA reads TGTGCCAGCAGCTCACAGGGGTCCAATTCACCCCTCCACTTT. Amino acid sequence: CASSSQGSNSPLHF.